Listed below are T cell receptor beta chains from one sample, sequenced in a study of blood T cell repertoires in COVID-19. Profiled with immunoSEQ multiplex PCR; TCRdb holds only in-frame clones, not every one. The sample carries 200,000 to 250,000 clones, under 85% recorded once. Sequencing used PBMCs or T cells enriched from blood (not recorded which). These receptors were taken from a man aged 55 to 69 who had recovered from COVID-19. CDR3s include the opening cysteine and the closing phenylalanine or tryptophan. D genes are given only for firm matches. The size field is filled for only some rows; it gives once, few, many or a size class.

v_gene: TRBV5-6
abundance: NA
j_gene: TRBJ2-2
d_gene: NA
CDR3nt: TGTGCCAGCAGCCCGGTGGGGGCGGGGGCCCCCGGGGAGCTGTTTTTT
CDR3aa: CASSPVGAGAPGELFF

v_gene: TRBV7-8
abundance: NA
j_gene: TRBJ1-4
d_gene: TRBD1
CDR3nt: TGTGCCAGCAGCTCCGACAGGGGTCGAGTTAATGAAAAACTGTTTTTT
CDR3aa: CASSSDRGRVNEKLFF

v_gene: TRBV6-5
abundance: few
j_gene: TRBJ1-5
d_gene: NA
CDR3nt: TGTGCCAGCAGATCGGACAGATTTAGCAATCAGCCCCAGCATTTT
CDR3aa: CASRSDRFSNQPQHF

v_gene: TRBV5-4
abundance: few
j_gene: TRBJ1-6
d_gene: TRBD1
CDR3nt: TGTGCCAGCAGCTCGGTTTTAGGGGGCTCTAATTCACCCCTCCACTTT
CDR3aa: CASSSVLGGSNSPLHF

v_gene: TRBV12-3/TRBV12-4
abundance: once
j_gene: TRBJ1-1
d_gene: NA
CDR3nt: TGTGCCAGCAGTTTAAGGGGTGACGCTTTCTTT
CDR3aa: CASSLRGDAFF

v_gene: TRBV19
abundance: NA
j_gene: TRBJ2-5
d_gene: NA
CDR3nt: TGTGCCGCCGGCGGGGAGACCCAGTACTTC
CDR3aa: CAAGGETQYF

v_gene: TRBV2
abundance: few
j_gene: TRBJ1-6
d_gene: TRBD1
CDR3nt: TGTGCCAGCAGTCTTGGGGACAGGGGGCTTGGGGATTCACCCCTCCACTTT
CDR3aa: CASSLGDRGLGDSPLHF

v_gene: TRBV9
abundance: NA
j_gene: TRBJ2-2
d_gene: TRBD2
CDR3nt: TGTGCCAGCAGCAAATCGACTAGCGGGGGGTCGGGGGAGCTGTTTTTT
CDR3aa: CASSKSTSGGSGELFF

v_gene: TRBV5-4
abundance: NA
j_gene: TRBJ2-1
d_gene: NA
CDR3nt: TGTGCCAGCAGCTTGGGACCTCAGGATGAGCAGTTCTTC
CDR3aa: CASSLGPQDEQFF

v_gene: TRBV4-3
abundance: NA
j_gene: TRBJ2-1
d_gene: TRBD2
CDR3nt: TGCGCCAGCAGCCAAGATACTAGCGGGGGTTTTGAGCAGTTCTTC
CDR3aa: CASSQDTSGGFEQFF

v_gene: TRBV20-1
abundance: NA
j_gene: TRBJ2-7
d_gene: NA
CDR3nt: TGCAGTGCTAGTCCAGGGGCCACCTACGAGCAGTACTTC
CDR3aa: CSASPGATYEQYF

v_gene: TRBV2
abundance: NA
j_gene: TRBJ1-5
d_gene: TRBD1
CDR3nt: TGTGCCAGCAGTGGGACAGGGCTAAGCAATCAGCCCCAGCATTTT
CDR3aa: CASSGTGLSNQPQHF

v_gene: TRBV16
abundance: NA
j_gene: TRBJ1-5
d_gene: TRBD1
CDR3nt: TGTGCCAGCAGCCAATCGACAGGGGGCAATCAGCCCCAGCATTTT
CDR3aa: CASSQSTGGNQPQHF

v_gene: TRBV5-3
abundance: few
j_gene: TRBJ1-3
d_gene: TRBD1
CDR3nt: TGTGCCAGAAAGATAGCCACAGGGGGCGACTCTGGAAACACCATATATTTT
CDR3aa: CARKIATGGDSGNTIYF

v_gene: TRBV6-5
abundance: NA
j_gene: TRBJ1-6
d_gene: NA
CDR3nt: TGTGCCAGCAGTTCAGGGGTCGGATCACCCCTCCACTTT
CDR3aa: CASSSGVGSPLHF

v_gene: TRBV5-3
abundance: NA
j_gene: TRBJ1-3
d_gene: NA
CDR3nt: TGTGCCAGAAGCTTGGAACCAGGGTCGGGCCACTCTGGAAACACCATATATTTT
CDR3aa: CARSLEPGSGHSGNTIYF

v_gene: TRBV27
abundance: few
j_gene: TRBJ2-1
d_gene: TRBD2
CDR3nt: TGTGCCAGCAGTTTAAACTCCATAGCGGGGGACCTTTACAATGAGCAGTTCTTC
CDR3aa: CASSLNSIAGDLYNEQFF

v_gene: TRBV18
abundance: few
j_gene: TRBJ1-4
d_gene: NA
CDR3nt: TGTGCCAGCTCATCGGAGTGGTCCCCAACTAATGAAAAACTGTTTTTT
CDR3aa: CASSSEWSPTNEKLFF

v_gene: TRBV3-1/TRBV3-2
abundance: NA
j_gene: TRBJ1-3
d_gene: NA
CDR3nt: TGTGCCAGCAGCCAGGGCCCCCAGGGCGGAAACACCATATATTTT
CDR3aa: CASSQGPQGGNTIYF

v_gene: TRBV7-9
abundance: NA
j_gene: TRBJ2-1
d_gene: TRBD2
CDR3nt: TGTGCCAGCAGTAGGCTAGCGGGGGCCCACAATGAGCAGTTCTTC
CDR3aa: CASSRLAGAHNEQFF

v_gene: TRBV24-1
abundance: few
j_gene: TRBJ1-5
d_gene: TRBD1
CDR3nt: TGTGCCACCAGTGATCCCCAGGGGGACAATCAGCCCCAGCATTTT
CDR3aa: CATSDPQGDNQPQHF

v_gene: TRBV7-9
abundance: NA
j_gene: TRBJ1-3
d_gene: NA
CDR3nt: TGTGCCAGCAGCCCCATGGCGCAGGGCGGAAACACCATATATTTT
CDR3aa: CASSPMAQGGNTIYF

v_gene: TRBV27
abundance: many
j_gene: TRBJ2-7
d_gene: TRBD2
CDR3nt: TGTGCCAGCAGTTTAGGGTTAGCGGGGGGATCTCGGCAGTACTTC
CDR3aa: CASSLGLAGGSRQYF

v_gene: TRBV6-2/TRBV6-3
abundance: NA
j_gene: TRBJ1-2
d_gene: NA
CDR3nt: TGTGCCAGCAGTTACTCCGGGGGGGCTGGCTACACCTTC
CDR3aa: CASSYSGGAGYTF

v_gene: TRBV6-6
abundance: NA
j_gene: TRBJ1-2
d_gene: TRBD1
CDR3nt: TGTGCCAGCAGTTACTCGAAAGGACAGGGGGGCCATGGCTACACCTTC
CDR3aa: CASSYSKGQGGHGYTF

v_gene: TRBV9
abundance: NA
j_gene: TRBJ2-1
d_gene: TRBD1
CDR3nt: TGTGCCAGCAGCAGATCCGGGACAGGACTATACAATGAGCAGTTCTTC
CDR3aa: CASSRSGTGLYNEQFF

v_gene: TRBV19
abundance: NA
j_gene: TRBJ2-3
d_gene: NA
CDR3nt: TGTGCCTCTACGGGGTGGTTCATGGATACGCAGTATTTT
CDR3aa: CASTGWFMDTQYF

v_gene: TRBV7-2
abundance: once
j_gene: TRBJ2-7
d_gene: TRBD1
CDR3nt: TGTGCCAGCAGCTTCACGGACAGGGGTGGCTACGAGCAGTACTTC
CDR3aa: CASSFTDRGGYEQYF

v_gene: TRBV11-3
abundance: NA
j_gene: TRBJ1-5
d_gene: NA
CDR3nt: TGTGCCAGCAACCCGCCCGTGGGACATAGGGGCAATCAGCCCCAGCATTTT
CDR3aa: CASNPPVGHRGNQPQHF

v_gene: TRBV5-1
abundance: NA
j_gene: TRBJ1-1
d_gene: NA
CDR3nt: TGCGCCAGCAGCTCGAGGGCGGCCACTGAAGCTTTCTTT
CDR3aa: CASSSRAATEAFF

v_gene: TRBV11-2
abundance: NA
j_gene: TRBJ2-7
d_gene: TRBD1
CDR3nt: TGTGCCAGCAGCCCGACAGGGCAAGGCTACGAGCAGTACTTC
CDR3aa: CASSPTGQGYEQYF

v_gene: TRBV24-1
abundance: NA
j_gene: TRBJ2-7
d_gene: NA
CDR3nt: TGTGCCACCTCTCGGGATGTTTACGAGCAGTACTTC
CDR3aa: CATSRDVYEQYF

v_gene: TRBV7-2
abundance: once
j_gene: TRBJ2-1
d_gene: TRBD2
CDR3nt: TGTGCCAGCAGCACCACCGGGACTAGAGGGGCCGGCTCCTACAATGAGCAGTTCTTC
CDR3aa: CASSTTGTRGAGSYNEQFF

v_gene: TRBV19
abundance: NA
j_gene: TRBJ2-1
d_gene: NA
CDR3nt: TGTGCCAGTAGTATAATCGGAGCTACCATCGACAGCTCCTACAATGAGCAGTTCTTC
CDR3aa: CASSIIGATIDSSYNEQFF

v_gene: TRBV19
abundance: NA
j_gene: TRBJ2-7
d_gene: NA
CDR3nt: TGTGCCAGTAGTACAGGGGGGCGCTACGAGCAGTACTTC
CDR3aa: CASSTGGRYEQYF

v_gene: TRBV6-2/TRBV6-3
abundance: NA
j_gene: TRBJ1-3
d_gene: NA
CDR3nt: TGTGCCAGCAGCGTTCCTGCGGGCAACACCATATATTTT
CDR3aa: CASSVPAGNTIYF

v_gene: TRBV24-1
abundance: NA
j_gene: TRBJ2-1
d_gene: NA
CDR3nt: TGTGCCACCAGTGACGAGACAGAGAAGCAGTTCTTC
CDR3aa: CATSDETEKQFF

v_gene: TRBV19
abundance: NA
j_gene: TRBJ2-3
d_gene: NA
CDR3nt: TGTGCCAGTAGTGGCTCCCGCACAGATACGCAGTATTTT
CDR3aa: CASSGSRTDTQYF

v_gene: TRBV7-9
abundance: NA
j_gene: TRBJ1-2
d_gene: TRBD1
CDR3nt: TGTGCCAGCAGCCCCCGGACAGGGGGGGCCGACGGCTACACCTTC
CDR3aa: CASSPRTGGADGYTF

v_gene: TRBV27
abundance: NA
j_gene: TRBJ1-2
d_gene: TRBD1
CDR3nt: TGTGCCAGCAGTTTATCCCGACAGGGTGTCTACACCTTC
CDR3aa: CASSLSRQGVYTF

v_gene: TRBV5-5
abundance: NA
j_gene: TRBJ1-2
d_gene: TRBD1
CDR3nt: TGTGCCAGCAGCTTCGGGGACAGGGACTATGGCTACACCTTC
CDR3aa: CASSFGDRDYGYTF

v_gene: TRBV18
abundance: NA
j_gene: TRBJ2-7
d_gene: TRBD2
CDR3nt: TGTGCCAGCTCACCACCCGGGGGGGGAGCCTACGAGCAGTACTTC
CDR3aa: CASSPPGGGAYEQYF

v_gene: TRBV7-8
abundance: few
j_gene: TRBJ1-4
d_gene: TRBD1
CDR3nt: TGTGCCAGCAGACCGGGACAGGGAAATGAAAAACTGTTTTTT
CDR3aa: CASRPGQGNEKLFF

v_gene: TRBV11-2
abundance: NA
j_gene: TRBJ1-1
d_gene: NA
CDR3nt: TGTGCCAGCAGCTTAGCCGGGGTTCCGAACACTGAAGCTTTCTTT
CDR3aa: CASSLAGVPNTEAFF

v_gene: TRBV24-1
abundance: few
j_gene: TRBJ2-3
d_gene: NA
CDR3nt: TGTGCCACCAGTGATTTTTCGCGGGGGACAACAGATACGCAGTATTTT
CDR3aa: CATSDFSRGTTDTQYF

v_gene: TRBV7-8
abundance: few
j_gene: TRBJ2-7
d_gene: NA
CDR3nt: TGTGCCAGCAGCACACTACAGGGAAACTACGAGCAGTACTTC
CDR3aa: CASSTLQGNYEQYF

v_gene: TRBV4-3
abundance: NA
j_gene: TRBJ2-5
d_gene: NA
CDR3nt: TGCGCCAGCAGCCACACCTCCTCCAGGGTGTTGGTTGGAGAGACCCAGTACTTC
CDR3aa: CASSHTSSRVLVGETQYF

v_gene: TRBV19
abundance: NA
j_gene: TRBJ1-5
d_gene: NA
CDR3nt: TGTGCCAGTAGTGCAGGACAGCGTTCCAATCAGCCCCAGCATTTT
CDR3aa: CASSAGQRSNQPQHF

v_gene: TRBV10-2
abundance: NA
j_gene: TRBJ2-6
d_gene: TRBD1
CDR3nt: TGCGCCAGCACCGGGACAGCTTACTCTGGGGCCAACGTCCTGACTTTC
CDR3aa: CASTGTAYSGANVLTF

v_gene: TRBV29-1
abundance: NA
j_gene: TRBJ2-1
d_gene: TRBD2
CDR3nt: TGCAGAACCAAGGAAACTAGCGGGGGGCAGGATGAGCAGTTCTTC
CDR3aa: CRTKETSGGQDEQFF

v_gene: TRBV11-3
abundance: NA
j_gene: TRBJ2-3
d_gene: NA
CDR3nt: TGTGCCAGCAGCTTAGTGGCGGGCGGAGCAGATACGCAGTATTTT
CDR3aa: CASSLVAGGADTQYF

v_gene: TRBV7-2
abundance: once
j_gene: TRBJ2-5
d_gene: TRBD2
CDR3nt: TGTGCCAGCAGCTCTTCTCCGACTAGCGGGGGGGAGACCCAGTACTTC
CDR3aa: CASSSSPTSGGETQYF

v_gene: TRBV5-4
abundance: NA
j_gene: TRBJ1-1
d_gene: NA
CDR3nt: TGTGCCAGCAGCTTGGTTGGGGCTTCGAACACTGAAGCTTTCTTT
CDR3aa: CASSLVGASNTEAFF